These 28 T cell receptor beta chains were sequenced from one sample in a study of response to subunit inactivated influenza vaccine. MiXCR was run by TCRdb on the RT-PCR reads, yielding one entry per CDR3 protein. This table holds over 650,000 distinct CDR3 sequences, 18% found once. This specimen consisted of PBMCs from blood, obtained around 5 days after vaccination. The source of these receptors is a middle-aged man who received an inactivated influenza vaccine.

This clonotype was detected a few times. This chain joins TRBV11-2 and TRBJ2-1; possibly TRBD2 for D (5 bases). Germline V gene lookup returns CDR1 SGHAT and CDR2 FQNNGV. The ends were cut back, 5 bases at V and 6 bases at J, with 20 bases in the middle. The length of the CDR3 is 16 residues. The chain's CDR3 is CASSRLQSAVSNEQFF. DNA of the CDR3: TGTGCCAGCAGCCGGCTTCAGTCAGCGGTCTCCAATGAGCAGTTCTTC.

CDR3 nucleotide sequence: TGTGCCATCAGTCCCGGACAGGGGGCCTTGACTAATGAAAAACTGTTTTTT. Its protein is CAISPGQGALTNEKLFF. The V call is TRBV10-3, the J call TRBJ1-4; the match to TRBD1 covers 11 bases. There are 17 residues in the CDR3. V lost 5 bases to trimming and J lost 2 bases; unmatched junction nucleotides: 7. The germline CDR1 and CDR2 sequences are ENHRY and SYGVKD.

This chain links TRBV20-1 with TRBJ2-5; 7 positions agree with TRBD2. The V gene end was trimmed by 0 bases and the J gene end by 3 bases; junction bases not matched to a gene: 7. Per the germline V gene, CDR1 is DFQATT and CDR2 is SNEGSKA (reference sequence). This CDR3 comprises 15 residues. The CDR3 bases are TGCAGTGCTAGAGATTCAGGGAGGGCGGAAGAGACCCAGTACTTC. It encodes CSARDSGRAEETQYF.

The table lists this clonotype with a few counts. The rearrangement links TRBV4-3 to TRBJ2-5; tentatively, D is TRBD1 (5 bases). V lost 4 bases, J lost 1 base, and 13 bases lay in between. Germline values: CDR1 LGHNA, CDR2 YSLEER. The CDR3 spans 15 residues. Here the CDR3 DNA reads TGCGCCAGCAGCCCGGTAGGGGCCCTCCAAGAGACCCAGTACTTC. Translating gives CASSPVGALQETQYF.

This clonotype was seen many times. The chain is built from TRBV20-1 and TRBJ2-5; 10 positions match TRBD2. This CDR3 has 17 residues. The trim removed 0 bases at V and 3 bases at J, leaving 10 bases unmatched. Germline V gene data show CDR1 as DFQATT and CDR2 as SNEGSKA (reference sequence). The CDR3, as DNA: TGCAGTGCTAGAGATATCGGTGCTAGCGGGAGAAAAGAGACCCAGTACTTC. It translates to CSARDIGASGRKETQYF.

This clonotype occurred many times. The rearrangement links TRBV6-2 or TRBV6-3 to TRBJ1-5; a weak D match, TRBD1 (6 bases). The CDR3 covers 16 residues. The germline CDR1 and CDR2 sequences are MNHEY and SVGEGT. V was pared by 2 bases and J by 2 bases, with 13 bases between. The CDR3 spells CASSYVGGRGNQPQHF. In DNA, the CDR3 is TGTGCCAGCAGTTACGTGGGGGGCCGGGGCAATCAGCCCCAGCATTTT.

The chain joins TRBV7-2 to TRBJ2-7; D gene unclear. Germline V lookup: CDR1 SGHTA, CDR2 FQGNSA. CDR3 length: 15 amino acids. V lost 1 base, J lost 3 bases, and 13 bases lay in between. The chain's CDR3 is CASSLGVSTGYEQYF. The CDR3 DNA is TGTGCCAGCAGCTTAGGCGTCAGTACTGGCTACGAGCAGTACTTC. Together with reference TRBV7-2 and TRBJ2-7, the CDR3 gives the full variable domain: GAGVSQSPSNKVTEKGKDVELRCDPISGHTALYWYRQSLGQGLEFLIYFQGNSAPDKSGLPSDRFSAERTGGSVSTLTIQRTQQEDSAVYLCASSLGVSTGYEQYFGPGTRLTVT.

This clonotype was seen more than once but under ten times. This sequence joins TRBV24-1 and TRBJ1-5; D gene ambiguous. Trimming stripped 3 bases from V and 11 bases from J, with 10 bases between. Germline V gene sequence: CDR1 KGHDR, CDR2 SFDVKD. The CDR3 loop spans 12 amino acids. The CDR3 DNA reads as TGTGCCACCAGTGATACGGGCCTTTCCCAGCATTTT. Protein sequence: CATSDTGLSQHF.

In DNA, the CDR3 is TGTGCCAGCAGTCCTATCAGGGGGGGCTCGGGCGAGCAGTACTTC. The encoded protein is CASSPIRGGSGEQYF. V usage is TRBV27 and J usage is TRBJ2-7; D is perhaps TRBD1 or TRBD2 (7 bases each). Trimming stripped 5 bases from V and 6 bases from J, with 20 bases between. CDR1 and CDR2 from the germline V gene are MNHEY and SMNVEV (reference sequence). This CDR3 is 15 amino acids long.

This clonotype came up a few times. The rearrangement joins TRBV10-3 to TRBJ2-1; 8 nucleotides align to TRBD2. This CDR3 has 11 amino acids. Germline CDR1 and CDR2: ENHRY and SYGVKD. V was pared by 6 bases and J by 8 bases, with 0 bases of the junction left unmatched. The CDR3 sequence: CAIRTSDEQFF. CDR3 bases: TGTGCCATCAGGACTAGCGATGAGCAGTTCTTC.

This chain links TRBV12-3 or TRBV12-4 with TRBJ2-7; D gene ambiguous. The CDR3 has 13 residues. The ends were cut back, 6 bases at V and 0 bases at J, with 9 bases in the middle. The CDR3 nucleotides read TGTGCCAGCAGCAAAGCCAACTCCTACGAGCAGTACTTC. Residues: CASSKANSYEQYF.

The rearrangement uses TRBV7-2 and TRBJ2-7, with 9 bases matching TRBD1. Trimming at V came to 4 bases and at J to 10 bases, leaving 5 bases not matched to a gene. Germline lookup yields CDR1 SGHTA and CDR2 FQGNSA. The CDR3 totals 12 residues. The CDR3 here is CASSSQQGAQYF. In nucleotides, the CDR3 is TGTGCCAGCAGCTCGCAACAGGGGGCCCAGTACTTC. Full variable domain (remainder filled in from reference TRBV7-2 and TRBJ2-7): GAGVSQSPSNKVTEKGKDVELRCDPISGHTALYWYRQSLGQGLEFLIYFQGNSAPDKSGLPSDRFSAERTGGSVSTLTIQRTQQEDSAVYLCASSSQQGAQYFGPGTRLTVT.

The chain combines TRBV2 with TRBJ1-1, with D uncertain. The CDR3 has 13 residues. Trimming removed 8 bases at V and 1 base at J, with 11 bases between. Germline values: CDR1 SNHLY, CDR2 FYNNEI. The DNA of the CDR3 is TGTGCCAGCTCCTTCAGGACGAACACTGAAGCTTTCTTT. Protein: CASSFRTNTEAFF. Filled out from reference TRBV2 and TRBJ1-1, the complete variable domain reads EPEVTQTPSHQVTQMGQEVILRCVPISNHLYFYWYRQILGQKVEFLVSFYNNEISEKSEIFDDQFSVERPDGSNFTLKIRSTKLEDSAMYFCASSFRTNTEAFFGQGTRLTVV.

This chain links TRBV20-1 with TRBJ1-1, with D perhaps matching TRBD1 (5 bases). Germline loops: CDR1 DFQATT, CDR2 SNEGSKA (reference sequence). With 6 bases removed from V and 7 bases from J, the gap between germline ends came to 21 bases. CDR3 length equals 14 residues. The CDR3 loop reads CSATTGQGWGEAFF. The CDR3 DNA reads TGCAGTGCCACCACGGGGCAAGGGTGGGGTGAAGCTTTCTTT.

This chain uses TRBV7-2 with TRBJ2-1; 8 bases line up with TRBD2. Per germline, CDR1 SGHTA and CDR2 FQGNSA. The CDR3 sequence is 17 residues long. Unmatched junction bases numbered 9, after V lost 3 bases and J lost 2 bases. The CDR3 protein is CASSFTRGGRTYNEQFF. The DNA of the CDR3 is TGTGCCAGCAGCTTTACACGCGGGGGGCGGACCTACAATGAGCAGTTCTTC.

The chain recombines TRBV6-2 or TRBV6-3 with TRBJ2-7; 7 nucleotides match TRBD1. The CDR3 sequence is 13 residues long. CDR1 is MNHEY, CDR2 SVGEGT, per germline. V dropped 7 bases and J dropped 3; count of bases not matched to a gene: 6. The DNA for the CDR3 is TGTGCCAGCACTGACAGGGCAGACTACGAGCAGTACTTC. Its protein is CASTDRADYEQYF.

The chain uses TRBV12-3 or TRBV12-4 and TRBJ2-7, with D possibly TRBD1 on 6 matching bases. The CDR3 sequence is 14 residues long. V dropped 7 bases and J dropped 3 bases, with 16 bases sitting between them. CDR3 sequence: CASNSGTRLYEQYF. DNA for the CDR3: TGTGCCAGCAACTCCGGGACACGGCTCTACGAGCAGTACTTC.

In this sample, this clonotype turned up a few times. The V call is TRBV6-5, the J call TRBJ2-7; D remains ambiguous. Looked up from germline, CDR1 is MNHEY and CDR2 is SVGAGI. There are 14 residues in the CDR3. Trimming left V 7 bases short and J 7 bases short, with 20 bases between. The CDR3 here is CASILGGPLEEQYF. CDR3 nucleotide sequence: TGTGCCAGCATTTTAGGTGGCCCTCTGGAGGAGCAGTACTTC.

V usage is TRBV11-2 and J usage is TRBJ2-3; D might be TRBD1 (5 bases). This CDR3 comprises 19 residues. Germline CDR1 is SGHAT and CDR2 is FQNNGV. V lost 1 base and J lost 2, with 22 bases in between. The CDR3 here is CASSLVRWTSGLPTDTQYF. DNA for the CDR3: TGTGCCAGCAGCTTAGTGAGGTGGACGTCAGGGCTCCCCACAGATACGCAGTATTTT.

In this sample, this clonotype turned up many times. V usage is TRBV5-6 and J usage is TRBJ2-1, with TRBD1 matching 9 bases. V lost 5 bases, J lost 8 bases, and 11 bases stayed unmatched. The CDR3 consists of 15 residues. The germline V gene encodes CDR1 SGHDT and CDR2 YYEEEE. The CDR3 bases are TGTGCCAGCAGGCGGACAGGGGATTATGGTGATGAGCAGTTCTTC. Amino acid sequence: CASRRTGDYGDEQFF.

The chain uses TRBV7-2 and TRBJ1-2, with D possibly TRBD1 on 6 matching bases. CDR3 size: 14 residues. CDR1 is SGHTA and CDR2 is FQGNSA in the germline V gene. V gave up 4 bases and J gave up 3 bases, with 12 bases separating them. The CDR3, as DNA: TGTGCCAGCAGCTCGCCACAGGGTTACTATGGCTACACCTTC. Its translation: CASSSPQGYYGYTF. The full variable domain, with the rest looked up from reference TRBV7-2 and TRBJ1-2, is GAGVSQSPSNKVTEKGKDVELRCDPISGHTALYWYRQSLGQGLEFLIYFQGNSAPDKSGLPSDRFSAERTGGSVSTLTIQRTQQEDSAVYLCASSSPQGYYGYTFGSGTRLTVV.

This clonotype has at least ten counts. The chain links TRBV29-1 to TRBJ2-3; D gene unclear. The CDR3 is made up of 12 amino acids. Germline V gives CDR1 SQVTM, CDR2 ANQGSEA. The V and J ends lost 6 bases and 4 bases respectively, with 11 bases between them. The chain's CDR3 is CSVSGPSDTQYF. The CDR3 coding sequence is TGCAGCGTATCTGGACCCTCAGATACGCAGTATTTT.

This clonotype was recorded many times. V and J are TRBV5-1 and TRBJ1-2; D gene ambiguous. The CDR3 runs 12 residues. Trimming took 4 bases from V and 4 from J, leaving 8 bases between them. Germline CDR1 is SGHRS and CDR2 is YFSETQ. The CDR3 DNA sequence: TGCGCCAGCAGCCCGTCGGGCTATGGCTACACCTTC. Its translation is CASSPSGYGYTF.

The rearrangement joins TRBV7-2 to TRBJ2-1; TRBD2 is a possible D gene (6 bases). Germline V gene lookup returns CDR1 SGHTA and CDR2 FQGNSA. CDR3 length: 13 residues. V dropped 5 bases and J dropped 5 bases, with 10 bases sitting between them. The CDR3 region is CASSVGLNNEQFF. CDR3 nucleotides: TGTGCCAGCAGCGTGGGACTCAACAATGAGCAGTTCTTC.

This chain joins TRBV20-1 and TRBJ2-7; D unclear. Germline assignment: CDR1 DFQATT and CDR2 SNEGSKA (reference sequence). V lost 0 bases to trimming and J lost 2 bases, with 5 bases between them. This CDR3 contains 12 residues. CDR3 residues: CSARDRPYEQYF. The CDR3 bases are TGCAGTGCTAGAGACCGACCCTACGAGCAGTACTTC.

The genes are TRBV7-2 and TRBJ2-4; unclear D gene. This CDR3 has 13 amino acids. Trimming cost V 3 bases and J 7 bases, with 10 bases left between them. The V gene's germline CDR1 is SGHTA and CDR2 FQGNSA. CDR3 loop: CASSFNIINIQYF. Written as DNA, the CDR3 is TGTGCCAGCAGCTTTAATATCATTAACATTCAGTACTTC.

The V gene is TRBV6-1, the J gene TRBJ1-5, with D unclear. The CDR3 has 14 residues. V gave up 7 bases and J gave up 0 bases, with 10 bases separating them. From germline, CDR1 is MNHNS and CDR2 SASEGT. In nucleotides, the CDR3 is TGTGCCAGCAAGGTCCACTATAGCAATCAGCCCCAGCATTTT. Protein sequence: CASKVHYSNQPQHF.

The chain links TRBV15 to TRBJ2-7; D remains unclear. The CDR3 totals 15 residues. Germline V lookup: CDR1 LNHNV, CDR2 YYDKDF (reference sequence). V lost 0 bases, J lost 4 bases, and 13 bases lay in between. The CDR3 sequence: CATSRDLAGIYEQYF. CDR3 coding DNA: TGTGCCACCAGCAGAGATCTTGCAGGTATTTACGAGCAGTACTTC.